This TCR beta chain was documented in a study of human T cells and chemical hapten exposure. Study-wide findings and caveats: TCRs above 1 in 1000 frequency did not change with DPC sensitization.

TCRdb re-called the RACE reads with MiXCR, one entry per CDR3 protein. Of about 120,000 distinct CDR3 sequences in the sample, about 12% were seen once. Time point meaning: patch test 1, 2 weeks after DPC sensitization. Treatment here: therapeutic diphenylcyclopropenone sensitization with weekly scalp DPC. This clonotype was seen ten or more times. Its matching antigen is unknown. The CDR3 spans 18 residues. Germline V gene data show CDR1 as KGHSH and CDR2 as LQKENI. The J segment lost 3 bases and the V segment lost 3 bases, leaving 15 bases of the junction unmatched. The V call is TRBV18, the J call TRBJ2-3; the match to TRBD1 covers 7 bases. Specimen: whole blood, collected in connection with sensitization to the hapten diphenylcyclopropenone (DPC). This receptor was identified in a woman aged 45-65 years with alopecia areata. Some clones in this sample may be carry-over from other donors' samples. In DNA form, the CDR3 reads TGTGCCAGCTCACCTTTGCCATATCGACAGGGTATAACAGATACGCAGTATTTT. This codes for CASSPLPYRQGITDTQYF.